This T cell receptor beta chain was identified in a study of regulatory T cells in long-lasting Graves disease. Combining iRepertoire HTBI primers with Arm-PCR of CDR3 regions, the authors built TCR beta libraries. TCRdb re-analysed the multiplex PCR reads in MiXCR, keeping a single row per CDR3 protein. The repertoire includes roughly 400,000 distinct CDR3 sequences, roughly 23% of them detected once, and 13% to 15% sits in the top ten. From germline, CDR1 is MNHNS and CDR2 SASEGT. V was shortened by 1 base and J by 3 bases, with 13 bases between the two germline ends. The CDR3 spans 15 residues. Points from the study as a whole: Persistent Graves' patients showed reduced TCR diversity versus newly diagnosed patients.

Time point here: persistent/refractory GD, antithyroid drugs over 5 years with positive TRAb. RNA from PBMCs was the source of the TCR library. This clonotype was detected ten times or more. The target antigen is unknown. The input for sequencing was peripheral blood mononuclear cells (PBMCs), taken when the disease was refractory, from a patient treated with antithyroid drugs. The sequence was obtained from a female donor with Graves disease. The gene calls are TRBV6-1 and TRBJ2-7; D may be TRBD1 (6 bases). The CDR3 loop reads CASSEGGTLFYEQYF. DNA of the CDR3: TGTGCCAGCAGTGAAGGGGGGACACTGTTCTACGAGCAGTACTTC.